This T cell receptor (beta chain) comes out of a study of metastatic and nonmetastatic thyroid tumors. Study-level background: Repertoire comparisons spanned blood and tumor or nodule tissue from malignant and benign thyroid patients. Study-wide points: Reported TCR beta diversity, measured in blood and tumor, was significantly higher for malignant thyroid tumors than for benign nodules.

No treatment had been given to any patient before thyroid surgery. TCRdb re-processed the PCR reads through MiXCR. Among tens of thousands of clones, more than 15% were seen once, and the ten largest hold about 10%. This clone occurred a few times. What it recognizes is unknown. Its ends do not fully match the called genes, so a read error is possible. Sequenced material: blood. This TCR was recovered from a female donor with papillary thyroid cancer or a benign thyroid nodule (not recorded which). Some clones in this sample may be carry-over from other donors' samples.

The CDR3 sequence is CATSDSSYCYTF. The DNA for the CDR3 is TGTGCCACAAGTGACTCATCCTATTGCTACACCTTC. J is TRBJ1-2 and V is TRBV19; D unresolved. Per germline, CDR1 LNHDA and CDR2 SQIVND (reference sequence). There are 12 residues in the CDR3. Supplemented by reference TRBV19 and TRBJ1-2, the full variable domain reads DGGITQSPKYLFRKEGQNVTLSCEQNLNHDAMYWYRQDPGQGLRLIYYSQIVNDFQKGDIAEGYSVSREKKESFPLTVTSAQKNPTAFYLCATSDSSYCYTFGSGTRLTVV.